These T cell receptor beta chains were read from a single sample in a study of Ad26.COV2.S vaccination and SARS-CoV-2 variants. Sequencing used immunoSEQ multiplex PCR; TCRdb keeps in-frame clones, though not all of them. The sample shows 300,000 to 400,000 clones, 75% to 90% of them seen only once. The sequenced sample was peripheral blood, obtained in a trial of Ad26.COV2.S vaccine versus placebo. All receptors derive from a person aged 18-60 years who received the Ad26.COV2.S COVID-19 vaccine or a placebo. The CDR3 runs from the conserved cysteine through the conserved F or W. A D gene is named only where the DNA matches it firmly. Not all rows give a size; the values are once, few, many and, for expanded clones, a class.

length | J | D | size | V | DNA | CDR3
16 | TRBJ2-1 | TRBD1 | NA | TRBV29-1 | TGCAGCGTTGGGGGACCGGGACAGGGATCGTACAATGAGCAGTTCTTC | CSVGGPGQGSYNEQFF
15 | TRBJ1-4 | NA | NA | TRBV9 | TGTGCCAGCAGCGTAGACAGTGGAACTAATGAAAAACTGTTTTTT | CASSVDSGTNEKLFF
15 | TRBJ2-1 | NA | NA | TRBV7-2 | TGTGCCAGCAGCGGGGCCCTCTGGGCCTACAATGAGCAGTTCTTC | CASSGALWAYNEQFF
16 | TRBJ2-6 | NA | NA | TRBV6-1 | TGTGCCAGCAGTGAGCCAAGGGGCTCTGGGGCCAACGTCCTGACTTTC | CASSEPRGSGANVLTF
14 | TRBJ2-7 | TRBD1 | NA | TRBV3-1/TRBV3-2 | TGTGCCAGCAGCCAAGATACAGGGGCGAGCGAGCAGTACTTC | CASSQDTGASEQYF
14 | TRBJ2-7 | TRBD2 | NA | TRBV11-2 | TGTGCCAGCAGCATGGGACTAGCGGGATCCGAGCAGTACTTC | CASSMGLAGSEQYF
15 | TRBJ1-6 | NA | NA | TRBV5-1 | TGCGCCAGCAGTCTCCTGACACCTGAAAATTCACCCCTCCACTTT | CASSLLTPENSPLHF
16 | TRBJ2-5 | NA | once | TRBV4-1 | TGCGCCAGCAGCCAGGCCGGTCTGGGGGGCGGCGAGACCCAGTACTTC | CASSQAGLGGGETQYF
15 | TRBJ2-3 | TRBD2 | NA | TRBV27 | TGTGCCAGCAGTCCCGCAGCGGGGGTACCAGATACGCAGTATTTT | CASSPAAGVPDTQYF
14 | TRBJ2-1 | NA | NA | TRBV7-3 | TGTGCCAGCAGCTCCGACTCGGGGCACAATGAGCAGTTCTTC | CASSSDSGHNEQFF
15 | TRBJ2-1 | NA | NA | TRBV6-2/TRBV6-3 | TGTGCCAGCAGTTACTCTGCCAGGGGTCATCGCGAGCAGTTCTTC | CASSYSARGHREQFF
16 | TRBJ1-5 | TRBD1 | NA | TRBV5-6 | TGTGCCAGCAGCCACGGCCGGGACAGGGGCAATCAGCCCCAGCATTTT | CASSHGRDRGNQPQHF
16 | TRBJ2-6 | TRBD2 | NA | TRBV5-6 | TGTGCCAGCAGCTTGCTAGCGGGGGGTGGGGCCAACGTCCTGACTTTC | CASSLLAGGGANVLTF
15 | TRBJ1-2 | NA | NA | TRBV5-4 | TGTGCCAGCAGATTTGAGGAGGCCACCCCCTATGGCTACACCTTC | CASRFEEATPYGYTF
13 | TRBJ2-1 | NA | NA | TRBV10-2 | TGCGCCAGCTGTAACAGTTACTACAATGAGCAGTTCTTC | CASCNSYYNEQFF
18 | TRBJ1-1 | TRBD1 | NA | TRBV7-9 | TGTGCCAGCAGCCCGACGGACAGGGGACCGTTGTTGAACACTGAAGCTTTCTTT | CASSPTDRGPLLNTEAFF
16 | TRBJ1-4 | NA | NA | TRBV4-2 | TGTGCCAGCAGCCGGGGTGGGTTAGGAGAGAATGAAAAACTGTTTTTT | CASSRGGLGENEKLFF
12 | TRBJ1-1 | NA | NA | TRBV12-3/TRBV12-4 | TGTGCCACTAATAGCGGGGACACTGAAGCTTTCTTT | CATNSGDTEAFF
15 | TRBJ1-4 | NA | NA | TRBV5-1 | TGCGCCAGCAGGGAAGCACAGGGCGGTCATGAAAAACTGTTTTTT | CASREAQGGHEKLFF
14 | TRBJ2-6 | NA | once | TRBV5-5 | TGTGCCAGCAGCTTGGCGGCGTGGGCCAACGTCCTGACTTTC | CASSLAAWANVLTF
15 | TRBJ2-1 | NA | NA | TRBV7-2 | TGTGCCAGCTTTTCAGGGGCGGGGGCCGATAATGAGCAGTTCTTC | CASFSGAGADNEQFF
15 | TRBJ2-7 | TRBD1 | NA | TRBV19 | TGTGCCAGTAGTATAGCCGGACAGGGGACCTACGAGCAGTACTTC | CASSIAGQGTYEQYF
13 | TRBJ2-5 | NA | NA | TRBV9 | TGTGCCAGCAGCCCCACTGGGGGTGAGACCCAGTACTTC | CASSPTGGETQYF
13 | TRBJ1-1 | NA | NA | TRBV7-9 | TGTGCCAGCAGTCCCGGTTGGGAGGGTGAAGCTTTCTTT | CASSPGWEGEAFF
16 | TRBJ2-7 | NA | NA | TRBV7-9 | TGTGCCAGCAGCTTAGTTGGTGGGGGGATAATGAACGAGCAGTACTTC | CASSLVGGGIMNEQYF
16 | TRBJ1-2 | NA | NA | TRBV3-1/TRBV3-2 | TGTGCCAGCAGCCAAGCCGCCGGACAGACTAACTATGGCTACACCTTC | CASSQAAGQTNYGYTF
14 | TRBJ2-7 | NA | NA | TRBV11-3 | TGTGCCAGCAGCACCGGGACTGGGAACTACGAGCAGTACTTC | CASSTGTGNYEQYF
12 | TRBJ1-1 | TRBD1 | NA | TRBV6-6 | TGTGCCAGCAGTTTAGCCAGGGGGCAAGCTTTCTTT | CASSLARGQAFF
13 | TRBJ1-1 | NA | NA | TRBV7-8 | TGTGCCAGCAGCTTAGGGACAGACACTGAAGCTTTCTTT | CASSLGTDTEAFF
11 | TRBJ1-1 | NA | NA | TRBV25-1 | TGTGCCAGCGGGTGGGGACTTGAAGCTTTCTTT | CASGWGLEAFF
15 | TRBJ2-1 | TRBD2 | NA | TRBV5-6 | TGTGCCAGCAGCGTGGGACTAGCGGGAGGAGGAGAGCAGTTCTTC | CASSVGLAGGGEQFF
15 | TRBJ2-7 | TRBD2 | NA | TRBV25-1 | TGTGCCAGCAGTGGAGGACTAGCGGGCGCCTACGAGCAGTACTTC | CASSGGLAGAYEQYF
12 | TRBJ1-5 | NA | NA | TRBV19 | TGTGCCAGTAGTATAGACTATCAGCCCCAGCATTTT | CASSIDYQPQHF
17 | TRBJ2-1 | TRBD2 | NA | TRBV11-2 | TGTGCCAGCAGCTCCTCCCCGGCTAGCGGGCCTACCTATGAGCAGTTCTTC | CASSSSPASGPTYEQFF
14 | TRBJ2-2 | NA | NA | TRBV30 | TGTGCCTGGAATACTCTACCGAACACCGGGGAGCTGTTTTTT | CAWNTLPNTGELFF
15 | TRBJ1-1 | TRBD1 | NA | TRBV6-5 | TGTGCCAGCAGTTCCACAGGGGCGGAAAACACTGAAGCTTTCTTT | CASSSTGAENTEAFF
12 | TRBJ2-3 | NA | few | TRBV11-3 | TGTGCCAGCAGCTTAGGGGAAGATACGCAGTATTTT | CASSLGEDTQYF
16 | TRBJ1-6 | NA | NA | TRBV11-2 | TGTGCCAGCAGCTTAGACAGGCGCCGCTATAATTCACCCCTCCACTTT | CASSLDRRRYNSPLHF
15 | TRBJ2-7 | TRBD1 | NA | TRBV3-1/TRBV3-2 | TGTGCCAGCAGCCGACACAGGGGGCAGGTGGGCGAGCAGTACTTC | CASSRHRGQVGEQYF
13 | TRBJ1-2 | NA | NA | TRBV3-1/TRBV3-2 | TGTGCCAGCAGCCTCACCCGGGAAGGATTCTACACCTTC | CASSLTREGFYTF
14 | TRBJ1-5 | NA | NA | TRBV19 | TGTGCCAGTAGCTTCCGGGGGGATAGTCAGCCCCAGCATTTT | CASSFRGDSQPQHF
13 | TRBJ1-2 | TRBD1 | NA | TRBV6-5 | TGTGCCAGCAACACACAGGGGGCCACTGGCTACACCTTC | CASNTQGATGYTF
13 | TRBJ2-7 | NA | NA | TRBV6-5 | TGTGCCAGCAGTTTAACTAGTTCCTACGAGCAGTACTTC | CASSLTSSYEQYF
14 | TRBJ2-1 | TRBD2 | NA | TRBV9 | TGTGCCAGCAGCGTTGGGACTAGCGCCGATGAGCAGTTCTTC | CASSVGTSADEQFF
14 | TRBJ2-2 | NA | NA | TRBV28 | TGTGCCAGCAGTTTGAGTAGAGGGCCCGGGGAGCTGTTTTTT | CASSLSRGPGELFF